These T cell receptor beta chains were read from a single sample in a study of blood T cell repertoires in COVID-19. Clones were sequenced by immunoSEQ multiplex PCR, and TCRdb holds only the in-frame ones, with some missing. The table lists some 120,000 clones, approximately 83% of them singletons, with more than 6.5% in the top ten. The sequencing input was peripheral blood. All receptors come from a man at least 80 years old with active or convalescent COVID-19. Each CDR3 is given with its conserved first and last residue. A D gene is named only where the DNA matches it firmly. Some rows have no size entry. The others give once, few or many, or a class for an expanded clone.

j_gene | d_gene | len | abundance | v_gene | CDR3nt | CDR3aa
TRBJ2-1 | TRBD2 | 16 | - | TRBV5-1 | TGCGCCAGCAGCTCATCGACTAGCGGGGAATACAATGAGCAGTTCTTC | CASSSSTSGEYNEQFF
TRBJ2-7 | TRBD2 | 16 | - | TRBV6-4 | TGTGCCAGCAGTGTTTTAGGATGGACTAGCAACCACGAGCAGTACTTC | CASSVLGWTSNHEQYF
TRBJ1-3 | - | 16 | - | TRBV9 | TGTGCCAGCAGCGATAGCCCTCAGGGCTCTGGAAACACCATATATTTT | CASSDSPQGSGNTIYF
TRBJ2-7 | - | 12 | - | TRBV28 | TGTGCCAGCAGTTTTAACGGCTACGAGCAGTACTTC | CASSFNGYEQYF
TRBJ2-1 | TRBD1 | 14 | few | TRBV5-4 | TGTGCCAGCAGCTGGGGGGACAGGGTGGATGAGCAGTTCTTC | CASSWGDRVDEQFF
TRBJ2-7 | TRBD2 | 14 | few | TRBV7-2 | TGTGCCAGCAGCTTAAGCGGGAGGGACTACGAGCAGTACTTC | CASSLSGRDYEQYF
TRBJ2-4 | - | 15 | - | TRBV6-2/TRBV6-3 | TGTGCCAGCAGTTACTCGAGGGCTACCAAAAACATTCAGTACTTC | CASSYSRATKNIQYF
TRBJ2-5 | - | 15 | - | TRBV3-1/TRBV3-2 | TGTGCCAGCAGCCAAGGGCTACAGGGAGAACGGGCCCAGTACTTC | CASSQGLQGERAQYF
TRBJ1-2 | TRBD1 | 15 | - | TRBV5-4 | TGTGCCAGCAGCTACCGGACAGGGGGGAACTATGGCTACACCTTC | CASSYRTGGNYGYTF
TRBJ2-7 | TRBD1 | 13 | - | TRBV7-2 | TGTGCCAGCCTCCGGACAGGGGTGAACGAGCAGTACTTC | CASLRTGVNEQYF
TRBJ2-1 | TRBD1 | 16 | - | TRBV18 | TGTGCCAGCTCACCGAACCCAGGACAGGGATACAATGAGCAGTTCTTC | CASSPNPGQGYNEQFF
TRBJ1-3 | TRBD1 | 15 | - | TRBV19 | TGTGCCAGTATTAGGACAGGGAGCTCTGGAAACACCATATATTTT | CASIRTGSSGNTIYF
TRBJ2-1 | - | 13 | - | TRBV12-3/TRBV12-4 | TGTGCCAGCACTACTACACTCTACAATGAGCAGTTCTTC | CASTTTLYNEQFF
TRBJ2-3 | TRBD2 | 15 | - | TRBV6-4 | TGTGCCAGCACCAGACTAGCGGGAGACACAGATACGCAGTATTTT | CASTRLAGDTDTQYF
TRBJ1-2 | TRBD1 | 15 | - | TRBV6-1 | TGTGCCAGCAGTGACCGGGACAGCCCCGGAGATGGCTACACCTTC | CASSDRDSPGDGYTF
TRBJ1-2 | TRBD1 | 17 | once | TRBV4-1 | TGCGCCAGCAGCCAAGAATCGAGCGGGACAGGAGGGGATGGCTACACCTTC | CASSQESSGTGGDGYTF
TRBJ1-1 | - | 15 | - | TRBV4-3 | TGCGCCAGCAGCCAGACTACAGGGAGGGGCACTGAAGCTTTCTTT | CASSQTTGRGTEAFF
TRBJ2-2 | - | 14 | - | TRBV9 | TGTGCCAGCAGCGCCCCCAGGGACACCGGGGAGCTGTTTTTT | CASSAPRDTGELFF
TRBJ1-2 | - | 12 | - | TRBV5-1 | TGCGCCAGCAGAAGGGAGAGCTATGGCTACACCTTC | CASRRESYGYTF
TRBJ1-1 | - | 12 | few | TRBV6-5 | TGTGCCAGCATCGACAGGAACACTGAAGCTTTCTTT | CASIDRNTEAFF
TRBJ2-5 | TRBD1 | 16 | - | TRBV7-7 | TGTGCCAGCAGCAAAGGCGGGACAGGGGGTCGAGAGACCCAGTACTTC | CASSKGGTGGRETQYF
TRBJ1-2 | - | 16 | - | TRBV4-3 | TGCGCCAGCAGCCAAGAATTAGGACAGTCAGGCAAGGGCTACACCTTC | CASSQELGQSGKGYTF
TRBJ2-7 | TRBD1 | 11 | - | TRBV11-2 | TGTGCCAGCACAAGACAGGGAAAGCAGTACTTC | CASTRQGKQYF